This T cell receptor beta chain came from a study of persistence of HIV-infected CD4 T cells. Overall study: Suppressive ART had lasted a median of approximately 8 years. Findings of the study overall: Compared with CD3/CD28-stimulated cells, CMV- and Gag-responding cells showed lower TCRbeta richness.

This clone was counted a few times. Its target is not known. This was the immunoSEQ version 4 assay in survey mode. This table comes from immunoSEQ multiplex PCR, and its TCRdb copy is limited to in-frame clones, with some not included. Among about 9,200 clones, less than 85% were seen once, and the ten largest hold 2% to 2.5%. An overlapping HIV-1 Gag peptide pool stimulated these cells at 0.95 to 1 ug/peptide/mL. Sorting selected CD4+ T cells upregulating both CD40 ligand and CD69. Suppressive ART was started during chronic HIV-1 infection in these adults. CD8-depleted PBMCs were stimulated around 17 hours with anti-CD28/CD49d costimulation, CD40-blocking antibody and enfuvirtide. CDR3 length equals 14 residues. Germline V CDR1 and CDR2: MDHEN, SYDVKM. V was shortened by 7 bases and J by 6 bases, with 18 bases between the two germline ends.

The TCR sequence derives from an adult woman with HIV who was CMV-seropositive. The sequences come from CD4+ T cells sorted from PBMCs after roughly 19-hour stimulation, collected from a patient who received antiretroviral therapy. The rearrangement links TRBV28 to TRBJ1-2; D unresolved. CDR3 protein: CASTRAGLRDGYTF. CDR3 sequence (DNA): TGTGCCAGCACGCGGGCGGGTCTGAGAGATGGCTACACCTTC.